This T cell receptor (beta chain) is from a study of blood T cell repertoires in COVID-19. Study-level background: COVID-19 samples from acute and convalescent phases originated in the United States, Italy and Spain. T cells, B-cell-depleted T cells, or PBMCs provided the cDNA or gDNA that served as material.

Losses at the gene ends were 5 bases for V and 4 bases for J; bases not matched to a gene: 5. The CDR3 covers 14 residues. Germline CDR1 MGHDK, CDR2 SYGVNS. Authors' processing steps: The assay estimated nucleated cells by amplifying reference gene primers. The repertoire was sequenced with immunoSEQ multiplex PCR; TCRdb's copy has only in-frame clones and lacks some. V, J and clone size are those of that table, while D and trimming were read from the DNA. The sample has hundreds of thousands of clones, about 85% seen once. Sequencing was performed on peripheral blood. The receptor comes from a woman aged 18-35 years with acute or convalescent COVID-19. The V gene is TRBV25-1, the J gene TRBJ2-7; TRBD2 aligns across 10 bases. The CDR3 region has the DNA TGTGCCAGCAGTCGGGCTAGCGGGAGTTACGAGCAGTACTTC. It specifies CASSRASGSYEQYF.